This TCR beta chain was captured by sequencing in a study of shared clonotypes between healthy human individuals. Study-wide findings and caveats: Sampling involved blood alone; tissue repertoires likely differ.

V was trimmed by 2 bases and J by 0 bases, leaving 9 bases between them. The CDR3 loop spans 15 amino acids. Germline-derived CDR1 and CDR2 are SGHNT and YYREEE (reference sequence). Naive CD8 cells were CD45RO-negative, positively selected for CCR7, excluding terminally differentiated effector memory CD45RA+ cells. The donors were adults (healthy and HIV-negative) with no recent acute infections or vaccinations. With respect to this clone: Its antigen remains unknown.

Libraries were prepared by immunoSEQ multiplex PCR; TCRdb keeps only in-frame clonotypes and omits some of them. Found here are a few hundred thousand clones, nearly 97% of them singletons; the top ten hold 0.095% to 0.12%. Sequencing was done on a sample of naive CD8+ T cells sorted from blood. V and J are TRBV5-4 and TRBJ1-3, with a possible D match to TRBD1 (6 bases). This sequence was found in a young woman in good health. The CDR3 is CASSFRGGSGNTIYF. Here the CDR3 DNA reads TGTGCCAGCAGCTTCAGAGGGGGCTCTGGAAACACCATATATTTT.